The T cell receptor (beta chain) under discussion was sequenced for a study of T cells in Graves' hyperthyroidism and ophthalmopathy. Findings of the study overall: Most thyroid-expanded clonotypes above 0.001 were also found in blood. Through a model of 13 V-J features, ophthalmopathy was separated from stable hyperthyroidism.

TCR beta CDR3 regions were amplified from RNA. The TCR CDR3 was amplified in a first-round RT-PCR using the HTBI primer set. MiXCR was run by TCRdb on the multiplex PCR reads, yielding one entry per CDR3 protein. The sample has roughly 530,000 distinct CDR3 sequences, more than 15% seen once. About this clonotype: The antigen remains undetermined.

The source is a woman younger than 30 with Graves' ophthalmopathy. The material sequenced was blood.

CDR3 loop: CASSPGGAGNEQFF. The CDR3 DNA is TGTGCCAGCAGCCCCGGGGGGGCGGGGAATGAGCAGTTCTTC. The rearrangement uses TRBV7-3 and TRBJ2-1; 8 bases fit TRBD2. Trimming at V came to 5 bases and at J to 7 bases, leaving 7 bases not matched to a gene. The CDR3 is 14 amino acids. CDR1 is SGHTA, CDR2 FQGTGA, per germline.